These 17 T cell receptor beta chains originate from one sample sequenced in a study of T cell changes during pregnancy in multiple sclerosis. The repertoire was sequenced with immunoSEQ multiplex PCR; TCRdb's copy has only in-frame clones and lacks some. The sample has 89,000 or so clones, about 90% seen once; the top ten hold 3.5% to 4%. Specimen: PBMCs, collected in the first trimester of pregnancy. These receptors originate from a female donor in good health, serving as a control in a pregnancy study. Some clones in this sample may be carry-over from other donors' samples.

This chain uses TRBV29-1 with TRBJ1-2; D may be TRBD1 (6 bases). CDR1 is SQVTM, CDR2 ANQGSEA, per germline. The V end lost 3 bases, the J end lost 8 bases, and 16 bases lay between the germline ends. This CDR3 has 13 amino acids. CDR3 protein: CSVDEGGGYGYTF. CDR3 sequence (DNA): TGCAGCGTTGATGAGGGAGGGGGTTACGGCTACACCTTC.

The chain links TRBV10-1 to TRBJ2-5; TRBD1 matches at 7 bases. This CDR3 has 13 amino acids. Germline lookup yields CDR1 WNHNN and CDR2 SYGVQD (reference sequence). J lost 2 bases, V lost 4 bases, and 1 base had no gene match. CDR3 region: CASSGRGQETQYF. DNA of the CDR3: TGCGCCAGCAGTGGCAGGGGGCAAGAGACCCAGTACTTC.

In DNA form, the CDR3 reads TGTGCCAGCACCAGGGACACCAGCTCCTACGAGCAGTACTTC. Translated: CASTRDTSSYEQYF. The rearrangement joins TRBV2 to TRBJ2-7; D is possibly TRBD1 (6 bases). Between the trimmed V and J ends, which lost 7 bases and 0 bases, there was a span of 13 bases. Looked up from germline, CDR1 is SNHLY and CDR2 is FYNNEI. CDR3 length: 14 residues.

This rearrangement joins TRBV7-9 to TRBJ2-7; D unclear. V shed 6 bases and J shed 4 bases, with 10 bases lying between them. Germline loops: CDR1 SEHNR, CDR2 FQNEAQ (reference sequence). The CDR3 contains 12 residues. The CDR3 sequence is CASSFLSYEQYF. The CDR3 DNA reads TGTGCCAGCAGTTTTTTATCGTACGAGCAGTACTTC.

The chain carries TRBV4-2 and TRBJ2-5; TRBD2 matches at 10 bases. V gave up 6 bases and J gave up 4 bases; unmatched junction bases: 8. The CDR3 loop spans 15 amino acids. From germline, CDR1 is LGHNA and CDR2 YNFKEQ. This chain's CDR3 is CASRPGGLARETQYF. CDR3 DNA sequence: TGTGCCAGCAGACCAGGGGGACTAGCGAGAGAGACCCAGTACTTC.

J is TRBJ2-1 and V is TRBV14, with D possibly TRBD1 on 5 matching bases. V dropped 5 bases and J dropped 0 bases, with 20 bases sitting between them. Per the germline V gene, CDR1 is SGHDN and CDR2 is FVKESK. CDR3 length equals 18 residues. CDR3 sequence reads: CASSGRPFRGASYNEQFF. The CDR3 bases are TGTGCCAGCAGCGGACGACCTTTTAGGGGCGCCTCCTACAATGAGCAGTTCTTC.

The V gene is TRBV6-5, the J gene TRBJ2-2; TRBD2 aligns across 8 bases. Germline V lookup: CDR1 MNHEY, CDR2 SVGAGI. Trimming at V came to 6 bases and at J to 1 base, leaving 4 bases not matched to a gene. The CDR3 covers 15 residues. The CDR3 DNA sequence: TGTGCCAGCAGCCCCGCGGGGGGGAACACCGGGGAGCTGTTTTTT. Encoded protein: CASSPAGGNTGELFF.

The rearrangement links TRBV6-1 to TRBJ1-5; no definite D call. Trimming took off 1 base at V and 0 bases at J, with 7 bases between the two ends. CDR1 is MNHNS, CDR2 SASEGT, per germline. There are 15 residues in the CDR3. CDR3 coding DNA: TGTGCCAGCAGTGAAGTTAAATTTAGCAATCAGCCCCAGCATTTT. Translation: CASSEVKFSNQPQHF.

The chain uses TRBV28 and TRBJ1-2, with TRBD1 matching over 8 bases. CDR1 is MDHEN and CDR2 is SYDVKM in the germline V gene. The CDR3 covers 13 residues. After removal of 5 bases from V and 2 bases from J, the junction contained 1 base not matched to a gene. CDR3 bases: TGTGCCAGCAGTACAGGGGGGAACTATGGCTACACCTTC. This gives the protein CASSTGGNYGYTF.

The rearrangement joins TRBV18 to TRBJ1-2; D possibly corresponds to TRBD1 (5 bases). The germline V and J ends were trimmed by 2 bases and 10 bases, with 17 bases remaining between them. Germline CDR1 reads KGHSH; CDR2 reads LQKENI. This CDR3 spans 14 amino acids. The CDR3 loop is CASSPAGFEAPYTF. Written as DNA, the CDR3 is TGTGCCAGCTCACCAGCAGGGTTTGAAGCCCCCTACACCTTC.

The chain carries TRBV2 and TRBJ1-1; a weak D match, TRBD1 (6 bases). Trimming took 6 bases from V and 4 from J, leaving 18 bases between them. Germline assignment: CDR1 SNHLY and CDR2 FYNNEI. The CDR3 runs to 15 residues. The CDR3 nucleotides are TGTGCCAGCAGGGACAGTACCCGGGCAGGCACTGAAGCTTTCTTT. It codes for CASRDSTRAGTEAFF.

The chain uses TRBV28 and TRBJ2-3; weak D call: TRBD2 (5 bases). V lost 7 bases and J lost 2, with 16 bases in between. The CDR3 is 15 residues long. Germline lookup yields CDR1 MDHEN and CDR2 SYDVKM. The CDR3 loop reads CASTARLTFTDTQYF. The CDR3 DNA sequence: TGTGCCAGCACCGCGCGACTAACGTTCACAGATACGCAGTATTTT.

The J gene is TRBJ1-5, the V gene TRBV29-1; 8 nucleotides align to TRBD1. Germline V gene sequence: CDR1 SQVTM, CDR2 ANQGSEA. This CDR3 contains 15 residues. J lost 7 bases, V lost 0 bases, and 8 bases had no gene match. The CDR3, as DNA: TGCAGCGTTGAAGATAGCGGACAGGGCGGGCAGCCCCAGCATTTT. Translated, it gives CSVEDSGQGGQPQHF.

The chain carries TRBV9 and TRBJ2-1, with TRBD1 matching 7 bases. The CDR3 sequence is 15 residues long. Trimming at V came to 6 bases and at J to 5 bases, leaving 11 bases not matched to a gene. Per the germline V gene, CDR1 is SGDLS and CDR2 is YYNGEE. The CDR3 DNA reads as TGTGCCAGCACCAGGTGGGGACAGCTCAACAATGAGCAGTTCTTC. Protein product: CASTRWGQLNNEQFF. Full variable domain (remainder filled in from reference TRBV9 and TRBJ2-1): DSGVTQTPKHLITATGQRVTLRCSPRSGDLSVYWYQQSLDQGLQFLIQYYNGEERAKGNILERFSAQQFPDLHSELNLSSLELGDSALYFCASTRWGQLNNEQFFGPGTRLTVL.

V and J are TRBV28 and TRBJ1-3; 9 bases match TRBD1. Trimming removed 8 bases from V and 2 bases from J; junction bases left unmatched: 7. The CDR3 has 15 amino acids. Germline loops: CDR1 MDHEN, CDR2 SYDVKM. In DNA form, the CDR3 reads TGTGCCAGCCGGGGGGACAGGGAGCCTGGAAACACCATATATTTT. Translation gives CASRGDREPGNTIYF.

The CDR3 region is CASSGAGAPYEQYF. DNA for the CDR3: TGTGCCAGCAGCGGAGCGGGGGCCCCCTACGAGCAGTACTTC. The gene calls are TRBV5-4 and TRBJ2-7; 8 bases align to TRBD2. Losses at the gene ends were 4 bases for V and 2 bases for J; bases not matched to a gene: 5. The germline gives CDR1 SGHNT, CDR2 YYREEE (reference sequence). The CDR3 is 14 residues long.

CDR3 DNA: TGTGCCAGCAGTGATAAAGCGGGAGACTACAATGAGCAGTTCTTC. Protein product: CASSDKAGDYNEQFF. V usage is TRBV2 and J usage is TRBJ2-1; 8 bases agree with TRBD2. V shed 3 bases and J 3 bases; nucleotides not matched to a gene: 4. The CDR3 sequence is 15 residues long. Germline V CDR1 and CDR2: SNHLY, FYNNEI.